The 6 T cell receptor beta chains below all came from one sample that was sequenced in a study of identical twins. TCRdb fed the 5' RACE reads into MiXCR, producing one record per CDR3 protein. Counted here are about 200,000 distinct CDR3 sequences, 5.5% to 7.5% occurring once; the ten biggest clones make up more than 14%. Separately, the same data were catalogued under a study of T cells expressing NK-cell markers.

Input material: CD8+ T cells sorted from blood. The origin of the receptors is a woman aged 18 to 35 in good health.

The chain joins TRBV20-1 to TRBJ1-5; no clear D. V dropped 5 bases and J dropped 2 bases, with 10 bases sitting between them. The germline V gene has CDR1 DFQATT and CDR2 SNEGSKA (reference sequence). The CDR3 contains 13 residues. For the CDR3, the DNA is TGCAGTGCTTCCGACACTGGCAATCAGCCCCAGCATTTT. Translation gives CSASDTGNQPQHF.

This clonotype occurred a few times. CDR3 nucleotides: TGTGCCAGCAGCTCTCAGACTAGCGGGAGGTACAATGAGCAGTTCTTC. Its translation is CASSSQTSGRYNEQFF. The V call is TRBV11-2, the J call TRBJ2-1, with TRBD2 identical over 13 bases. The germline V gene encodes CDR1 SGHAT and CDR2 FQNNGV. This CDR3 region has 16 residues. V dropped 4 bases and J dropped 4; count of bases not matched to a gene: 4.

This chain uses TRBV15 with TRBJ2-3; 7 bases map to TRBD2. V lost 6 bases, J lost 3 bases, and 3 bases stayed unmatched. The CDR3 covers 13 residues. Germline-derived CDR1 and CDR2 are LNHNV and YYDKDF (reference sequence). CDR3 loop: CATRSGMTDTQYF. CDR3 DNA sequence: TGTGCCACCAGGAGCGGGATGACAGATACGCAGTATTTT.

This clonotype was seen at least ten times. The chain recombines TRBV7-6 with TRBJ2-3; TRBD2 might be the D (6 bases). V shed 1 base and J shed 4 bases, with 12 bases lying between them. From germline, CDR1 is SGHVS and CDR2 FNYEAQ. This CDR3 region has 15 residues. In DNA, the CDR3 is TGTGCCAGCAGCTTAGTTACTAGCAGTTCAGATACGCAGTATTTT. This sequence encodes CASSLVTSSSDTQYF.

This clonotype was seen a few times. This sequence joins TRBV6-2 or TRBV6-3 and TRBJ2-7; no clear D. V lost 2 bases and J lost 5, with 10 bases in between. CDR3 length equals 13 residues. Germline CDR1 is MNHEY and CDR2 is SVGEGT. The CDR3 is CASSYLKGHEQYF. CDR3 nucleotides: TGTGCCAGCAGTTACCTCAAAGGACACGAGCAGTACTTC.

This chain connects TRBV6-5 to TRBJ2-7; D is ambiguous. CDR1 is MNHEY, CDR2 SVGAGI, per germline. Trimming took off 2 bases at V and 3 bases at J, with 14 bases between the two ends. This CDR3 has 15 amino acids. This chain's CDR3 is CASSYPGMEGYEQYF. The CDR3 coding sequence is TGTGCCAGCAGTTACCCCGGCATGGAAGGCTACGAGCAGTACTTC.